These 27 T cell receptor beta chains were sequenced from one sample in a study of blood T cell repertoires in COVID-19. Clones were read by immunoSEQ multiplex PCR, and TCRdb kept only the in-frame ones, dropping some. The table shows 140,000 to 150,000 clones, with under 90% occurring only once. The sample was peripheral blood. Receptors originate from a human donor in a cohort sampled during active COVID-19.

The CDR3 coding sequence is TGTGCCAGCAGCTTAAATGCAGCGAGGTACCAAGAGACCCAGTACTTC. It specifies CASSLNAARYQETQYF. The rearrangement links TRBV7-3 to TRBJ2-5; D call uncertain. CDR3 length: 16 amino acids. Trimming left V 1 base short and J 0 bases short, with 12 bases between. Germline CDR1 is SGHTA and CDR2 is FQGTGA.

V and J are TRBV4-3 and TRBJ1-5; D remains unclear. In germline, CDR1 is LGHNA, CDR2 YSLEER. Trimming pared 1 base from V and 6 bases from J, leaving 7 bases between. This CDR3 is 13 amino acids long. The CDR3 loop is CASSQAPLQPQHF. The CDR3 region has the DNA TGCGCCAGCAGCCAAGCCCCTCTTCAGCCCCAGCATTTT.

CDR3 nucleotides: TGTGCCAGCAGCCAAGGCGGGACAGTGGTTCGTGGCTACACCTTC. Its protein product is CASSQGGTVVRGYTF. The genes are TRBV14 and TRBJ1-2; 7 bases map to TRBD1. V shed 1 base, J shed 7 bases, and the junction held 9 bases outside the gene matches. This CDR3 contains 15 residues. Germline loops: CDR1 SGHDN, CDR2 FVKESK.

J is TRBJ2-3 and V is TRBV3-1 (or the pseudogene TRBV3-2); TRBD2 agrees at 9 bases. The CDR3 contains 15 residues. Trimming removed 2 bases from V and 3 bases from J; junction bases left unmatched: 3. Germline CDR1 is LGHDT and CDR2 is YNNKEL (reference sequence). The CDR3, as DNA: TGTGCCAGCAGCCAAAGCGGGGGGTTAACAGATACGCAGTATTTT. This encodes CASSQSGGLTDTQYF.

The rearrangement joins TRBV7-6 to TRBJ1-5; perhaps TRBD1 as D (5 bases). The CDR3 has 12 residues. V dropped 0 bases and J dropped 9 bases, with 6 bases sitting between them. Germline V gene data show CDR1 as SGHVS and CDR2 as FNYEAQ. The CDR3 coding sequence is TGTGCCAGCAGCTTAGCCCAGGGGCCCCAGCATTTT. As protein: CASSLAQGPQHF. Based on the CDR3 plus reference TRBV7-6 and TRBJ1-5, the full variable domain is GAGVSQSPRYKVTKRGQDVALRCDPISGHVSLYWYRQALGQGPEFLTYFNYEAQQDKSGLPNDRFSAERPEGSISTLTIQRTEQRDSAMYRCASSLAQGPQHFGDGTRLSIL.

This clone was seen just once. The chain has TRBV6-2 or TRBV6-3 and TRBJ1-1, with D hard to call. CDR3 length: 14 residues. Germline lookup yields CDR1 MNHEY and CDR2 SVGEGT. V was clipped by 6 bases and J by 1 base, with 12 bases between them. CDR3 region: CASSPEGGNTEAFF. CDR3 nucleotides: TGTGCCAGCAGCCCGGAGGGTGGGAACACTGAAGCTTTCTTT.

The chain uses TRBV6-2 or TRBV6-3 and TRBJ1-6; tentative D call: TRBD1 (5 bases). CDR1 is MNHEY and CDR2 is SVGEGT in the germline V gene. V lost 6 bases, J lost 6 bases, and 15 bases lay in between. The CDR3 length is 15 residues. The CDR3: CASSPVVGGNSPLHF. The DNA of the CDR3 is TGTGCCAGCAGCCCCGTGGTGGGGGGTAATTCACCCCTCCACTTT.

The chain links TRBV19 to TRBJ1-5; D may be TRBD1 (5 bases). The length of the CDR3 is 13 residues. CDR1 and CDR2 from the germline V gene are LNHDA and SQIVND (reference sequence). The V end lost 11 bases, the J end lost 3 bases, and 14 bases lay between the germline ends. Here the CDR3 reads CAGSDTFNQPQHF. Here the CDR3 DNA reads TGTGCCGGTTCGGACACCTTCAATCAGCCCCAGCATTTT.

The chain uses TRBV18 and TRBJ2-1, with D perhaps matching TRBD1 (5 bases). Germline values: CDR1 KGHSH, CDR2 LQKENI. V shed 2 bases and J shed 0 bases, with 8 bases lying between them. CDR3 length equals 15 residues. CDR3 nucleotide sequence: TGTGCCAGCTCACCATCCCAGGGCTCCTACAATGAGCAGTTCTTC. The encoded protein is CASSPSQGSYNEQFF.

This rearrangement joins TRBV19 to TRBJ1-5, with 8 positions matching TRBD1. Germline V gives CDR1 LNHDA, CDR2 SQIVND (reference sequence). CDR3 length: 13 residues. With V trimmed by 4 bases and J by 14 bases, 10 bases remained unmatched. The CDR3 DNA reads TGTGCCAGTAGTACCACCGGACAGGGTCAAAAGCATTTT. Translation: CASSTTGQGQKHF.

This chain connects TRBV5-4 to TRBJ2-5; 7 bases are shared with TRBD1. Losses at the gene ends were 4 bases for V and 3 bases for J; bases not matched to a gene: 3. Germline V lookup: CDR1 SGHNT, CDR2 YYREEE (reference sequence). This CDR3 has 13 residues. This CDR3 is CASSPGTEETQYF. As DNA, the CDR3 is TGTGCCAGCAGCCCAGGGACAGAAGAGACCCAGTACTTC. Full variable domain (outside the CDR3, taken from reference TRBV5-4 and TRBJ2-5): ETGVTQSPTHLIKTRGQQVTLRCSSQSGHNTVSWYQQALGQGPQFIFQYYREEENGRGNFPPRFSGLQFPNYSSELNVNALELDDSALYLCASSPGTEETQYFGPGTRLLVL.

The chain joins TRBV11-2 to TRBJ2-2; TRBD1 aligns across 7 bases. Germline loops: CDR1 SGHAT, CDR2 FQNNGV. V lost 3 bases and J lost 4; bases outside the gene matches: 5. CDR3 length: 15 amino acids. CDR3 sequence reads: CASSFDRDITGELFF. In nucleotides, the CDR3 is TGTGCCAGCAGCTTCGACAGGGACATCACCGGGGAGCTGTTTTTT.

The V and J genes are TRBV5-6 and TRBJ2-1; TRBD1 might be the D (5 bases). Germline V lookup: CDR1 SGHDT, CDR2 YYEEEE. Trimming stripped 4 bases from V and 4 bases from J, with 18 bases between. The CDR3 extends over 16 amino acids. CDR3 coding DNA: TGTGCCAGCAGCGTACGCGCGACAGTCCTATACAATGAGCAGTTCTTC. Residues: CASSVRATVLYNEQFF.

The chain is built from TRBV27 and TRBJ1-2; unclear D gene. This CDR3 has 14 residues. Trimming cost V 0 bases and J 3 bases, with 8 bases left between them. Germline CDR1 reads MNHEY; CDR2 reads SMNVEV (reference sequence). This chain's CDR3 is CASSLSPNYYGYTF. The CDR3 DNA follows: TGTGCCAGCAGTTTATCCCCAAATTACTATGGCTACACCTTC.

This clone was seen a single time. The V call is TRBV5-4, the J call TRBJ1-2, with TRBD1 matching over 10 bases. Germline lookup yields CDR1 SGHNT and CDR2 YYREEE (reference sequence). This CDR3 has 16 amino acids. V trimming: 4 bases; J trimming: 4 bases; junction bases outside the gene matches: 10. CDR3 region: CASSPSRDRGAYGYTF. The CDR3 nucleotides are TGTGCCAGCAGCCCCAGCAGGGACAGGGGCGCCTATGGCTACACCTTC.

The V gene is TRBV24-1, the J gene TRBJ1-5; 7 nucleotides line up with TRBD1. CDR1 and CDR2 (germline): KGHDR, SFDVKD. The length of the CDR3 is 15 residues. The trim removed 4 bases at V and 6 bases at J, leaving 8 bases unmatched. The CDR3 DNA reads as TGTGCCACCAGTGAGTCGACAGGGATCGGTCAGCCCCAGCATTTT. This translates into CATSESTGIGQPQHF.

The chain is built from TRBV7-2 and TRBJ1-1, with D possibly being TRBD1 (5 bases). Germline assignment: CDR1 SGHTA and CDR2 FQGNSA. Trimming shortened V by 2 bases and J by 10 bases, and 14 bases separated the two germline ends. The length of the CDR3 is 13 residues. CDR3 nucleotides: TGTGCCAGCAGCTTAAGCGCCCGGGGGGGAGCTTTCTTT. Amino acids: CASSLSARGGAFF.

In DNA, the CDR3 is TGTGCCGGACAGGCGCTGGAGAACACTGAAGCTTTCTTT. Translation gives CAGQALENTEAFF. J is TRBJ1-1 and V is TRBV2; TRBD1 agrees at 7 bases. This CDR3 has 13 residues. Germline-derived CDR1 and CDR2 are SNHLY and FYNNEI. Unmatched junction bases numbered 7, after V lost 11 bases and J lost 1 base. Filled out from reference TRBV2 and TRBJ1-1, the complete variable domain reads EPEVTQTPSHQVTQMGQEVILRCVPISNHLYFYWYRQILGQKVEFLVSFYNNEISEKSEIFDDQFSVERPDGSNFTLKIRSTKLEDSAMYFCAGQALENTEAFFGQGTRLTVV.

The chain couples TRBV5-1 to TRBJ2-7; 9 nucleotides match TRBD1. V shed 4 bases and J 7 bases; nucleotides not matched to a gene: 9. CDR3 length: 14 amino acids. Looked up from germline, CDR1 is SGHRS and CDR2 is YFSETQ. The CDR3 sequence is CASSPGTGHEEQYF. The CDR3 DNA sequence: TGCGCCAGCAGCCCCGGGACAGGGCATGAAGAGCAGTACTTC.

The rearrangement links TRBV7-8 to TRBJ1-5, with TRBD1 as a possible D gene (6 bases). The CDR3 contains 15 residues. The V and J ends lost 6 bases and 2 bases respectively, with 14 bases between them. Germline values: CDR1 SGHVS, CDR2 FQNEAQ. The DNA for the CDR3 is TGTGCCAGCAGTCCCCAGGGGAGTGGCAATCAGCCCCAGCATTTT. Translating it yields CASSPQGSGNQPQHF.

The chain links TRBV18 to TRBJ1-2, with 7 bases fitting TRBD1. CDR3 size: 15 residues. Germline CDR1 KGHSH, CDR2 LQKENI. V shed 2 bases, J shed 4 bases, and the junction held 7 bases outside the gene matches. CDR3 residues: CASSPSRQGSYGYTF. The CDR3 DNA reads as TGTGCCAGCTCACCATCGAGACAGGGTAGCTATGGCTACACCTTC.

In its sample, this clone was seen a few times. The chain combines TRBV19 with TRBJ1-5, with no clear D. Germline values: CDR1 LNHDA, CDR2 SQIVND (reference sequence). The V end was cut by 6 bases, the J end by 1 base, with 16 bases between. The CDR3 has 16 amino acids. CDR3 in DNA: TGTGCCAGTAGAGTGGCTTTGTTCGGGAGCAATCAGCCCCAGCATTTT. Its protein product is CASRVALFGSNQPQHF.

The CDR3 nucleotides are TGTGCCAGCAGTTACGGGGTCGGGGAGCCCCAGCATTTT. As protein: CASSYGVGEPQHF. The chain has TRBV6-5 and TRBJ1-5; no firm D call. Germline CDR1 is MNHEY and CDR2 is SVGAGI. The ends were cut back, 2 bases at V and 8 bases at J, with 10 bases in the middle. The length of the CDR3 is 13 residues.

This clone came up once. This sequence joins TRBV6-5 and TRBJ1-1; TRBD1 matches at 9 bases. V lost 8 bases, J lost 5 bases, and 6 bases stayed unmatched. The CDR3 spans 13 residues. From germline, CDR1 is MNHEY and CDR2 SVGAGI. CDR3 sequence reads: CASGDRGRTEAFF. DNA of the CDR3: TGTGCCAGCGGCGACAGGGGGAGGACTGAAGCTTTCTTT.

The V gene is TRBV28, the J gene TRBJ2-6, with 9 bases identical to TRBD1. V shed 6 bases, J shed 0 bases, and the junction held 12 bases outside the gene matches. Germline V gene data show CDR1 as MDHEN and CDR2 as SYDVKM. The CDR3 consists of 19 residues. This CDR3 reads CASRPEPGTGLSGANVLTF. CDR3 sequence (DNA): TGTGCCAGCAGACCCGAACCCGGGACAGGGCTCTCTGGGGCCAACGTCCTGACTTTC.

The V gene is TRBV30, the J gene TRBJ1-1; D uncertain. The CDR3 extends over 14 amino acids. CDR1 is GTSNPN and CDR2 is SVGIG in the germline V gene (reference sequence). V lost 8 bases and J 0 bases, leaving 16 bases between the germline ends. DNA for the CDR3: TGTGCCGGCGGACGGCGGGGATTGAACACTGAAGCTTTCTTT. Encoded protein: CAGGRRGLNTEAFF.

The CDR3 nucleotides read TGCGCCAGCAGCCAATATTTGGGGACTCGCTTGCCCTACGAGCAGTACTTC. Its protein is CASSQYLGTRLPYEQYF. V is TRBV4-3 and J is TRBJ2-7; a weak D match, TRBD2 (6 bases). This CDR3 spans 17 amino acids. Germline CDR1 and CDR2: LGHNA and YSLEER. V shed 2 bases and J shed 2 bases, with 19 bases lying between them.